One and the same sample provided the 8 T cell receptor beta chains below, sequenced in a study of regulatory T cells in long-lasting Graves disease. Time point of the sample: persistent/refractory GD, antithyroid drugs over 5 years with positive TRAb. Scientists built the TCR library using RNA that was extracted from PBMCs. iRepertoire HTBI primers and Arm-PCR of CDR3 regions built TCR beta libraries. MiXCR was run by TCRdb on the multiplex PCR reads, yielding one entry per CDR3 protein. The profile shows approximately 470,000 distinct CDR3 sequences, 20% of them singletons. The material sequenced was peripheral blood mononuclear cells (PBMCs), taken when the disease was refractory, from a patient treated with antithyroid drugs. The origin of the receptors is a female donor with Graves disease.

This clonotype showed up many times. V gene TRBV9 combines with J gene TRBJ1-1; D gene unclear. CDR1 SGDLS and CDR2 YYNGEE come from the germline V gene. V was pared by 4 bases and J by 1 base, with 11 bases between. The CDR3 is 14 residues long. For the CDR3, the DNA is TGTGCCAGCAGCCCGCCGGACCAGAACACTGAAGCTTTCTTT. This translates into CASSPPDQNTEAFF.

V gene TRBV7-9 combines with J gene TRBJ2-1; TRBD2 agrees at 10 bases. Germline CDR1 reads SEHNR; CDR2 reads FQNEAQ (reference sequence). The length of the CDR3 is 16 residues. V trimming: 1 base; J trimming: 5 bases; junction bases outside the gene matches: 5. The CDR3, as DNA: TGTGCCAGCAGCTTAGTCGGCCTAGCGGGAGACAATGAGCAGTTCTTC. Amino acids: CASSLVGLAGDNEQFF.

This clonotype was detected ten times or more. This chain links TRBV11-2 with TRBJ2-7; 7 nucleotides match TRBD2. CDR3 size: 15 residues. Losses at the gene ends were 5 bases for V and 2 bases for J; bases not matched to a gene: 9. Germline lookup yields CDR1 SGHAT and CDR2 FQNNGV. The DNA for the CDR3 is TGTGCCAGCAGCCGGGGGGAGGGGACGGCCTACGAGCAGTACTTC. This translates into CASSRGEGTAYEQYF.

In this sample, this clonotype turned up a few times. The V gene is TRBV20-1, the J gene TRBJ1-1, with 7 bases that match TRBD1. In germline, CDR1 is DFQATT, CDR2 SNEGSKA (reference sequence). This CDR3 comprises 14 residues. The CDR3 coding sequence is TGCATCCCCTCAACAGGGACAGACAACACTGAAGCTTTCTTT. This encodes CIPSTGTDNTEAFF.

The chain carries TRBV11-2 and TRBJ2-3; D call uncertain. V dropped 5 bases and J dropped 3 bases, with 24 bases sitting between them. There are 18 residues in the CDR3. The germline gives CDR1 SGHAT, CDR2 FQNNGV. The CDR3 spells CASSPLTVPLGRTDTQYF. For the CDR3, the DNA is TGTGCCAGCAGCCCCTTAACGGTCCCTCTCGGCCGTACAGATACGCAGTATTTT.

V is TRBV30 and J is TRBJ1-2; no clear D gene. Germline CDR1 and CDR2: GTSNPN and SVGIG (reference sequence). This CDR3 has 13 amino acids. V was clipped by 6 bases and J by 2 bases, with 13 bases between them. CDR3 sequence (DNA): TGTGCCTGTTGGACCTGGAGAAACTATGGCTACACCTTC. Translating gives CACWTWRNYGYTF. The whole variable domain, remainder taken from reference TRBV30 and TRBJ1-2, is SQTIHQWPATLVQPVGSPLSLECTVEGTSNPNLYWYRQAAGRGLQLLFYSVGIGQISSEVPQNLSASRPQDRQFILSSKKLLLSDSGFYLCACWTWRNYGYTFGSGTRLTVV.

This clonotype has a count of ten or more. CDR3: CASSYSWTGGDYEQYF. DNA for the CDR3: TGTGCCAGCAGTTACTCGTGGACAGGGGGGGACTACGAGCAGTACTTC. The chain joins TRBV6-5 to TRBJ2-7; 10 positions match TRBD1. Trimming took 0 bases from V and 3 from J; bases not matched to a gene: 5. Germline-derived CDR1 and CDR2 are MNHEY and SVGAGI. This CDR3 is 16 amino acids long.

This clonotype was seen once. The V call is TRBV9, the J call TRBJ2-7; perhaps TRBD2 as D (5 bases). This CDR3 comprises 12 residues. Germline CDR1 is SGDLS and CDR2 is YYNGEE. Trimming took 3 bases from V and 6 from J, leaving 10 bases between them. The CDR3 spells CASSGVAGEQYF. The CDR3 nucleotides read TGTGCCAGCAGCGGGGTGGCGGGCGAGCAGTACTTC.